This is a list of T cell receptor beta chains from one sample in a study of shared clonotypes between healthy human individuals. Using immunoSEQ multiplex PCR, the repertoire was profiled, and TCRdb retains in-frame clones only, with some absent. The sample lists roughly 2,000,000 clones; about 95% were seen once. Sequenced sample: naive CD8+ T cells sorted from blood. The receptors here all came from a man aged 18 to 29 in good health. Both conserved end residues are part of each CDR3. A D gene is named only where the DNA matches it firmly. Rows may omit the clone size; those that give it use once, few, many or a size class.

CDR3 protein: CASKLAGWGFF
CDR3 DNA: TGTGCCAGCAAGCTAGCGGGTTGGGGGTTCTTC
V gene: TRBV2
J gene: TRBJ2-1
D gene: TRBD2
clone size: NA
CDR3 length: 11

CDR3 protein: CASSQDRGTEAFF
CDR3 DNA: TGCGCCAGCAGCCAAGATCGGGGGACTGAAGCTTTCTTT
V gene: TRBV4-1
J gene: TRBJ1-1
D gene: NA
clone size: few
CDR3 length: 13

CDR3 protein: CASSIRGPNTEAFF
CDR3 DNA: TGTGCCAGTAGTATCAGGGGGCCGAACACTGAAGCTTTCTTT
V gene: TRBV19
J gene: TRBJ1-1
D gene: TRBD1
clone size: NA
CDR3 length: 14

CDR3 protein: CASSEGPDTDTQYF
CDR3 DNA: TGCGCCAGTAGTGAGGGGCCCGACACAGATACGCAGTATTTT
V gene: TRBV4-1
J gene: TRBJ2-3
D gene: NA
clone size: NA
CDR3 length: 14

CDR3 protein: CASSLAGQRDGTQYF
CDR3 DNA: TGTGCCAGCAGCTTAGCGGGACAAAGGGATGGGACCCAGTACTTC
V gene: TRBV7-9
J gene: TRBJ2-5
D gene: NA
clone size: NA
CDR3 length: 15

CDR3 protein: CASSPRTSADEQFF
CDR3 DNA: TGTGCCAGCAGCCCCAGGACTAGCGCCGATGAGCAGTTCTTC
V gene: TRBV13
J gene: TRBJ2-1
D gene: TRBD2
clone size: NA
CDR3 length: 14

CDR3 protein: CASSTTGEYEQYF
CDR3 DNA: TGTGCCAGCAGCACGACAGGGGAATACGAGCAGTACTTC
V gene: TRBV2
J gene: TRBJ2-7
D gene: TRBD1
clone size: NA
CDR3 length: 13

CDR3 protein: CASSSTGVEIEQYF
CDR3 DNA: TGTGCCAGCTCGTCGACAGGGGTGGAAATCGAGCAGTACTTC
V gene: TRBV5-4
J gene: TRBJ2-7
D gene: TRBD1
clone size: NA
CDR3 length: 14

CDR3 protein: CASSPRTGETQYF
CDR3 DNA: TGCGCCAGCAGCCCCCGGACAGGGGAGACCCAGTACTTC
V gene: TRBV5-1
J gene: TRBJ2-5
D gene: TRBD1
clone size: NA
CDR3 length: 13

CDR3 protein: CSVVEVSDTQYF
CDR3 DNA: TGCAGCGTTGTTGAGGTTTCCGATACGCAGTATTTT
V gene: TRBV29-1
J gene: TRBJ2-3
D gene: NA
clone size: NA
CDR3 length: 12

CDR3 protein: CASSLAPGGVGETQYF
CDR3 DNA: TGTGCCAGCAGCTTAGCCCCAGGGGGGGTCGGAGAGACCCAGTACTTC
V gene: TRBV13
J gene: TRBJ2-5
D gene: NA
clone size: NA
CDR3 length: 16

CDR3 protein: CASSSGTGDYGYTF
CDR3 DNA: TGTGCCAGCAGCAGCGGGACAGGGGACTATGGCTACACCTTC
V gene: TRBV9
J gene: TRBJ1-2
D gene: TRBD1
clone size: NA
CDR3 length: 14

CDR3 protein: CASSQVGENEKLFF
CDR3 DNA: TGCGCCAGCAGCCAAGTGGGGGAAAATGAAAAACTGTTTTTT
V gene: TRBV4-1
J gene: TRBJ1-4
D gene: NA
clone size: NA
CDR3 length: 14

CDR3 protein: CASSPRDYPYEQYF
CDR3 DNA: TGTGCCAGCAGCCCTCGGGACTATCCCTACGAGCAGTACTTC
V gene: TRBV7-9
J gene: TRBJ2-7
D gene: TRBD2
clone size: NA
CDR3 length: 14

CDR3 protein: CASSLGLAGGRDTQYF
CDR3 DNA: TGTGCCAGCAGCTTAGGCCTAGCGGGAGGCAGAGATACGCAGTATTTT
V gene: TRBV7-9
J gene: TRBJ2-3
D gene: TRBD2
clone size: NA
CDR3 length: 16

CDR3 protein: CASSGDRGITEAFF
CDR3 DNA: TGTGCCAGCAGTGGGGACAGGGGGATCACTGAAGCTTTCTTT
V gene: TRBV2
J gene: TRBJ1-1
D gene: TRBD1
clone size: NA
CDR3 length: 14

CDR3 protein: CASSRDRNQQETQYF
CDR3 DNA: TGTGCCAGCAGCCGTGACAGAAACCAGCAAGAGACCCAGTACTTC
V gene: TRBV7-6
J gene: TRBJ2-5
D gene: NA
clone size: NA
CDR3 length: 15

CDR3 protein: CASSLNGFSYEQYF
CDR3 DNA: TGTGCCAGCAGTTTAAATGGCTTCTCCTACGAGCAGTACTTC
V gene: TRBV27
J gene: TRBJ2-7
D gene: NA
clone size: NA
CDR3 length: 14

CDR3 protein: CASSSWTDPNAEAFF
CDR3 DNA: TGTGCCAGCAGCTCATGGACAGACCCGAATGCTGAAGCTTTCTTT
V gene: TRBV7-9
J gene: TRBJ1-1
D gene: NA
clone size: NA
CDR3 length: 15

CDR3 protein: CASSPTGGTYEQYF
CDR3 DNA: TGTGCCAGCAGCCCCACGGGGGGCACCTACGAGCAGTACTTC
V gene: TRBV9
J gene: TRBJ2-7
D gene: NA
clone size: once
CDR3 length: 14

CDR3 protein: CASGPVGPLYNEQFF
CDR3 DNA: TGTGCCAGCGGCCCAGTCGGCCCCCTTTACAATGAGCAGTTCTTC
V gene: TRBV27
J gene: TRBJ2-1
D gene: NA
clone size: NA
CDR3 length: 15

CDR3 protein: CASSSTGSTEAFF
CDR3 DNA: TGTGCCAGCAGCTCGACAGGGAGCACTGAAGCTTTCTTT
V gene: TRBV13
J gene: TRBJ1-1
D gene: TRBD1
clone size: NA
CDR3 length: 13

CDR3 protein: CASSSLIRTDTQYF
CDR3 DNA: TGTGCCAGCAGTTCTCTGATCCGCACAGATACGCAGTATTTT
V gene: TRBV27
J gene: TRBJ2-3
D gene: NA
clone size: NA
CDR3 length: 14

CDR3 protein: CASSSGTSGSETQYF
CDR3 DNA: TGTGCCAGCAGCTCGGGGACTAGCGGGAGTGAGACCCAGTACTTC
V gene: TRBV13
J gene: TRBJ2-5
D gene: TRBD2
clone size: NA
CDR3 length: 15

CDR3 protein: CASSYRSVNEKLFF
CDR3 DNA: TGTGCCAGCAGCTACAGGAGCGTAAATGAAAAACTGTTTTTT
V gene: TRBV5-6
J gene: TRBJ1-4
D gene: NA
clone size: NA
CDR3 length: 14

CDR3 protein: CASSLAIADTDTQYF
CDR3 DNA: TGTGCCAGCAGCTTAGCAATAGCGGACACAGATACGCAGTATTTT
V gene: TRBV7-6
J gene: TRBJ2-3
D gene: NA
clone size: few
CDR3 length: 15

CDR3 protein: CASSLEFGAACNQPQHF
CDR3 DNA: TGTGCCAGCAGCTTAGAGTTTGGCGCTGCTTGCAATCAGCCCCAGCATTTT
V gene: TRBV7-4
J gene: TRBJ1-5
D gene: NA
clone size: NA
CDR3 length: 17

CDR3 protein: CASSLLGEANNEQFF
CDR3 DNA: TGTGCCAGCAGCTTGTTGGGGGAGGCAAACAATGAGCAGTTCTTC
V gene: TRBV5-4
J gene: TRBJ2-1
D gene: NA
clone size: NA
CDR3 length: 15

CDR3 protein: CASRTGEGNTEAFF
CDR3 DNA: TGTGCCAGCAGAACAGGGGAGGGGAACACTGAAGCTTTCTTT
V gene: TRBV25-1
J gene: TRBJ1-1
D gene: TRBD1
clone size: NA
CDR3 length: 14

CDR3 protein: CASSGRDRDNEQYF
CDR3 DNA: TGTGCCAGCAGCGGCCGGGACAGGGACAATGAGCAGTACTTC
V gene: TRBV9
J gene: TRBJ2-7
D gene: TRBD1
clone size: NA
CDR3 length: 14

CDR3 protein: CASSLGGNSGNTIYF
CDR3 DNA: TGTGCCAGCAGCTTAGGTGGGAACTCTGGAAACACCATATATTTT
V gene: TRBV7-9
J gene: TRBJ1-3
D gene: NA
clone size: NA
CDR3 length: 15

CDR3 protein: CASSLVGGDYGYTF
CDR3 DNA: TGTGCCAGCAGCTTAGTGGGGGGTGACTATGGCTACACCTTC
V gene: TRBV7-9
J gene: TRBJ1-2
D gene: NA
clone size: NA
CDR3 length: 14

CDR3 protein: CASRDSPYSNQPQHF
CDR3 DNA: TGTGCCAGCAGGGACAGCCCCTATAGCAATCAGCCCCAGCATTTT
V gene: TRBV6-5
J gene: TRBJ1-5
D gene: NA
clone size: NA
CDR3 length: 15

CDR3 protein: CASSLPSTLGAGTNTEAFF
CDR3 DNA: TGTGCCAGCAGTCTGCCATCCACTCTAGGGGCAGGGACCAACACTGAAGCTTTCTTT
V gene: TRBV27
J gene: TRBJ1-1
D gene: NA
clone size: NA
CDR3 length: 19

CDR3 protein: CASSHWTGVEETQYF
CDR3 DNA: TGCGCCAGCAGCCACTGGACAGGGGTAGAAGAGACCCAGTACTTC
V gene: TRBV4-1
J gene: TRBJ2-5
D gene: TRBD1
clone size: NA
CDR3 length: 15

CDR3 protein: CASMGSYGYTF
CDR3 DNA: TGTGCCAGCATGGGCAGCTATGGCTACACCTTC
V gene: TRBV6-5
J gene: TRBJ1-2
D gene: NA
clone size: few
CDR3 length: 11

CDR3 protein: CASSISGGSSYEQYF
CDR3 DNA: TGTGCCAGCAGCATAAGCGGGGGGAGCTCCTACGAGCAGTACTTC
V gene: TRBV21-1
J gene: TRBJ2-7
D gene: NA
clone size: NA
CDR3 length: 15

CDR3 protein: CASSQGQGAHEQFF
CDR3 DNA: TGTGCCAGCAGTCAGGGACAGGGGGCCCATGAGCAGTTCTTC
V gene: TRBV27
J gene: TRBJ2-1
D gene: TRBD1
clone size: once
CDR3 length: 14

CDR3 protein: CASSRGTEEYF
CDR3 DNA: TGTGCCAGCAGTCGCGGGACAGAGGAATATTTT
V gene: TRBV2
J gene: TRBJ1-3
D gene: TRBD1
clone size: NA
CDR3 length: 11

CDR3 protein: CASSNWQDYNSPLHF
CDR3 DNA: TGTGCCAGTAGCAACTGGCAGGACTATAATTCACCCCTCCACTTT
V gene: TRBV19
J gene: TRBJ1-6
D gene: NA
clone size: NA
CDR3 length: 15

CDR3 protein: CAWALEGSPFYGYTF
CDR3 DNA: TGTGCCTGGGCCCTGGAGGGTTCTCCTTTCTATGGCTACACCTTC
V gene: TRBV30
J gene: TRBJ1-2
D gene: NA
clone size: NA
CDR3 length: 15

CDR3 protein: CASSLGTGYEQYF
CDR3 DNA: TGCGCCAGCAGCCTCGGGACAGGGTACGAGCAGTACTTC
V gene: TRBV4-1
J gene: TRBJ2-7
D gene: TRBD1
clone size: NA
CDR3 length: 13